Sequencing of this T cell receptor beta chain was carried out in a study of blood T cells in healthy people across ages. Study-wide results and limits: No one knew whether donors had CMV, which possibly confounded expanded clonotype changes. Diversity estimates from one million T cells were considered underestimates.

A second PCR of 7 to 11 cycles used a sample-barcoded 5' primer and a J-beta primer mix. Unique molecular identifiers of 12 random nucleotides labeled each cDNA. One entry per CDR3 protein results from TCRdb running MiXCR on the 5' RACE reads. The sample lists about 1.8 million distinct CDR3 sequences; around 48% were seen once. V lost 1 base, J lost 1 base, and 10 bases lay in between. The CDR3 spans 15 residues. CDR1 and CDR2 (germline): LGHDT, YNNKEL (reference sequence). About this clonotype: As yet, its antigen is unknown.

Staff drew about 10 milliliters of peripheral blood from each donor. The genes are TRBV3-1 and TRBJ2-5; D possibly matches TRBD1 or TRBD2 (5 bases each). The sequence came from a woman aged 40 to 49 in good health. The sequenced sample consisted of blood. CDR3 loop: CASSQAPGAQETQYF. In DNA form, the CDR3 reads TGTGCCAGCAGCCAAGCCCCCGGGGCCCAAGAGACCCAGTACTTC.